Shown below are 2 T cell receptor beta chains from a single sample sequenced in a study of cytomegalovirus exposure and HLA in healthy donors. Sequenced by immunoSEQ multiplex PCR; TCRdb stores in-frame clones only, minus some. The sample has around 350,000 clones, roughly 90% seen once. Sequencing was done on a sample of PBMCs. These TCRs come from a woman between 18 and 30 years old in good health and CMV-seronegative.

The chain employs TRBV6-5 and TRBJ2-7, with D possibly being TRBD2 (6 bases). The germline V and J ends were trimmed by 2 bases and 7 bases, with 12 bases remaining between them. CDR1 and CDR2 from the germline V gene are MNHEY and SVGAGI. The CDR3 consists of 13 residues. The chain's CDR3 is CASSYEGTGEQYF. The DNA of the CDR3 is TGTGCCAGCAGTTACGAGGGGACTGGGGAGCAGTACTTC.

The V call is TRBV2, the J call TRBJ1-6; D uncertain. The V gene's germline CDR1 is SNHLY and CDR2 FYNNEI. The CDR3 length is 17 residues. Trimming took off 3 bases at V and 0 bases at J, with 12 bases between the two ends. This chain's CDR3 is CASSDGSPSSYNSPLHF. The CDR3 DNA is TGTGCCAGCAGTGACGGCAGCCCTAGCTCCTATAATTCACCCCTCCACTTT.